What follows describes a single T cell receptor beta chain. Its antigen is undetermined. This sample is drawn from a study of Ad26.COV2.S vaccination and SARS-CoV-2 variants. As to treatment: 15 to 20 received Ad26.COV2.S at low or high dose, single or two shots; a few received placebo; per-sample allocation not given. Day 63 following the first vaccine or placebo injection was when the samples were taken. Findings and limits, study-wide: A substantial breadth of spike-specific CD8+ and CD4+ T cell responses after vaccination has been reported. Spike-specific TCR breadth was greater in vaccine than placebo recipients.

Generated by immunoSEQ multiplex PCR, the TCRdb table keeps only in-frame clones and is missing some. The sample lists 400,000 to 450,000 clones; around 90% were seen once. The sequence derives from a person between 18 and 65 years old who received the Ad26.COV2.S COVID-19 vaccine or a placebo. The sample here was peripheral blood, taken in a trial of Ad26.COV2.S vaccine versus placebo.

The CDR3 spells CASSNRGLAGSYEQYF. The CDR3 DNA is TGTGCCAGCAGTAACCGAGGACTAGCGGGTTCCTACGAGCAGTACTTC. The chain employs TRBV6-2 or TRBV6-3 and TRBJ2-7; TRBD2 aligns across 11 bases. V was clipped by 5 bases and J by 1 base; unmatched bases: 7. Germline V lookup: CDR1 MNHEY, CDR2 SVGEGT. The CDR3 is made up of 16 amino acids.